This entry is about one TCR beta chain. The antigen remains unidentified. This specimen comes from a study of cytomegalovirus exposure and HLA in healthy donors. Study conclusions and caveats: Donors belonging to an Asian-associated ancestry cluster reportedly showed fewer N-insertions in productive TCRs than the approximately 670-donor mean, according to what a later analysis found. On later analysis, the bulk of CMV-associated TCR beta chains appeared to be HLA-restricted. Many donors shared some public TCRs, even though most TCR sequences were rare.

The germline V gene encodes CDR1 SGHRS and CDR2 YFSETQ. V shed 7 bases and J 2 bases; nucleotides not matched to a gene: 9. The length of the CDR3 is 14 residues. It was with 60 Vbeta and 13 Jbeta primers that the PCR ran. Only in-frame clones appear in the TCRdb table, and some are missing; sequencing was by immunoSEQ multiplex PCR. Here the sample spans some 67,000 clones, more than 70% being singletons. This chain joins TRBV5-1 and TRBJ2-7; 7 bases line up with TRBD1. The receptor comes from a middle-aged man in good health and CMV-seronegative. What was sequenced was PBMCs. CDR3 coding DNA: TGCGCCAGCGCCGGCCGACAGGGCACCTACGAGCAGTACTTC. Translating gives CASAGRQGTYEQYF.